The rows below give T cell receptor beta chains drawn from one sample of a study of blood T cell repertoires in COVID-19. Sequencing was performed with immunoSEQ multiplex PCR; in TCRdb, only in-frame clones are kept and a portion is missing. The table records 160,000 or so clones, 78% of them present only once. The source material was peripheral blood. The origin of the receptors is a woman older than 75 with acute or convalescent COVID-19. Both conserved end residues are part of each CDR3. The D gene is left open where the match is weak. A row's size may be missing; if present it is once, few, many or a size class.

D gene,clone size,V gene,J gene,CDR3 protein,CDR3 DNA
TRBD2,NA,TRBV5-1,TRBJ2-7,CASSQWGSSGRRNEQYF,TGCGCCAGCAGCCAGTGGGGGAGTAGCGGGAGGAGGAACGAGCAGTACTTC
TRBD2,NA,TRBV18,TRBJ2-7,CASSPGGSGIGEQYF,TGTGCCAGCTCACCGGGAGGTAGCGGGATCGGTGAGCAGTACTTC
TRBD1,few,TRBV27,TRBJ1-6,CASKSARGTGQSPLHF,TGTGCCAGCAAGTCGGCCCGCGGGACAGGGCAATCACCCCTCCACTTT
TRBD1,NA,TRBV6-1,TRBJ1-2,CASSAQRGTGTGNGYTF,TGTGCCAGCAGTGCCCAAAGGGGGACAGGGACTGGTAATGGCTACACCTTC
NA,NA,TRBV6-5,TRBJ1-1,CASSYDGTTAEAFF,TGTGCCAGCAGTTACGACGGGACAACGGCTGAAGCTTTCTTT
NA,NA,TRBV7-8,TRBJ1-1,CASSLSMNTEAFF,TGTGCCAGCAGCTTATCAATGAACACTGAAGCTTTCTTT
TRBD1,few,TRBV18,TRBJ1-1,CASSRMVGRGSTEAFF,TGTGCCAGCTCACGGATGGTGGGCAGGGGGTCCACTGAAGCTTTCTTT
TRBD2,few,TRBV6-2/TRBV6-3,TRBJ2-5,CASSYMGLAGETQYF,TGTGCCAGCAGTTACATGGGACTAGCAGGGGAGACCCAGTACTTC
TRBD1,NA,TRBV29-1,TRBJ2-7,CSVYEQGSSYEQYF,TGCAGCGTTTATGAACAGGGGAGCTCCTACGAGCAGTACTTC
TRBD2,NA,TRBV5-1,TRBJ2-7,CASSLVLAGSGEQYF,TGCGCCAGCAGCTTGGTACTAGCGGGATCCGGGGAGCAGTACTTC
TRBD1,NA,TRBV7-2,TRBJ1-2,CASSPGQGLGGYTF,TGTGCCAGCAGCCCGGGACAGGGCTTGGGGGGCTACACCTTC
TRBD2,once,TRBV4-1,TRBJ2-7,CASSQASGSYYEQYF,TGCGCCAGCAGCCAAGCAAGCGGGAGCTACTACGAGCAGTACTTC
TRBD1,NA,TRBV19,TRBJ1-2,CATGEGATQGYYGYTF,TGTGCCACCGGTGAGGGGGCCACACAGGGTTACTATGGCTACACCTTC
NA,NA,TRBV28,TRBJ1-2,CASSLFQGLISKGYTF,TGTGCCAGCAGTTTATTTCAGGGCCTTATAAGCAAGGGCTACACCTTC
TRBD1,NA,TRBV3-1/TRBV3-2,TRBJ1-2,CASSPPGQGPNYGYTF,TGTGCCAGCAGCCCACCGGGACAGGGGCCTAACTATGGCTACACCTTC
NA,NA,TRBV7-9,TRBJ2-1,CASSPESWTYNEQFF,TGTGCCAGCAGCCCGGAGAGCTGGACCTACAATGAGCAGTTCTTC
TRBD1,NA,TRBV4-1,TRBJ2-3,CASRKTGVSTDTQYF,TGCGCCAGCAGAAAGACAGGGGTGAGCACAGATACGCAGTATTTT
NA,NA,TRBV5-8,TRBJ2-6,CASSQGGYSGANVLTF,TGTGCCAGCAGCCAAGGGGGATACTCTGGGGCCAACGTCCTGACTTTC
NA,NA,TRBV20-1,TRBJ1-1,CSASTEAPFF,TGCAGTGCTAGTACTGAGGCTCCTTTCTTT
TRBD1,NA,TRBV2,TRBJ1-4,CASSGGQGWEKLFF,TGTGCCAGCAGTGGGGGACAGGGTTGGGAAAAACTGTTTTTT
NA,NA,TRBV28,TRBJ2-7,CASRRGGNSYEQYF,TGTGCCAGCAGAAGGGGGGGCAATTCCTACGAGCAGTACTTC
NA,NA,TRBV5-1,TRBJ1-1,CASSQDRNTEAFF,TGCGCCAGCAGCCAGGACAGGAACACTGAAGCTTTCTTT
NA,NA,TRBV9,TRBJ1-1,CASSAHMNTEAFF,TGTGCCAGCAGCGCACATATGAACACTGAAGCTTTCTTT
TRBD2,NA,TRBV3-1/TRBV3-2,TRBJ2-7,CASSRQASGSYEQYF,TGTGCCAGCAGCCGCCAGGCTAGCGGATCCTACGAGCAGTACTTC
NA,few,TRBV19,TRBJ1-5,CASSIRRQSNQPQHF,TGTGCCAGTAGTATCCGCAGACAGAGCAATCAGCCCCAGCATTTT
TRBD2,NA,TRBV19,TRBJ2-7,CASSPPRSGSINEQYF,TGTGCCAGTAGTCCTCCCCGGAGCGGGAGTATCAACGAGCAGTACTTC
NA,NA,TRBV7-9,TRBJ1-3,CASSPPGVSGNTIYF,TGTGCCAGCAGCCCCCCCGGAGTGTCTGGAAACACCATATATTTT
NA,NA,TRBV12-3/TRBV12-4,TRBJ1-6,CASSSQDNSPLHF,TGTGCCAGCAGTTCCCAGGATAATTCACCCCTCCACTTT
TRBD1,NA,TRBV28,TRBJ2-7,CASRPYRGPSYEQYF,TGTGCCAGCAGGCCTTACAGGGGGCCTTCCTACGAGCAGTACTTC
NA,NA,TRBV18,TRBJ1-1,CASSPASGDTEAFF,TGTGCCAGCTCACCGGCCTCCGGGGACACTGAAGCTTTCTTT
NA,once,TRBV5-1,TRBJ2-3,CASSLEQVVDTQYF,TGCGCCAGCAGCTTGGAGCAGGTAGTAGATACGCAGTATTTT
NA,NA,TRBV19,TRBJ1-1,CASAGNTEAFF,TGTGCCTCTGCGGGGAACACTGAAGCTTTCTTT
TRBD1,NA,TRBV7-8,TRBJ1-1,CASSLVPGQGGTEAFF,TGTGCCAGCAGCTTAGTACCCGGACAGGGTGGTACTGAAGCTTTCTTT
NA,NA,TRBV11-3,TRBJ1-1,CASSFSRSTEAFF,TGTGCCAGCAGCTTTTCCCGGAGCACTGAAGCTTTCTTT
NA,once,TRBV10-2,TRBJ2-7,CASSLGGPSYEQYF,TGCGCCAGCAGTTTGGGGGGGCCCTCCTACGAGCAGTACTTC
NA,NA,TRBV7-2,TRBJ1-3,CASSLVESSGNTIYF,TGTGCCAGCAGCTTGGTAGAGAGCTCTGGAAACACCATATATTTT
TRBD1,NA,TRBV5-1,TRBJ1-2,CASSSGQGASYGYTF,TGCGCCAGCAGCTCGGGACAGGGGGCGAGTTATGGCTACACCTTC
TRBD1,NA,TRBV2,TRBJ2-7,CASRATGWGYEQYF,TGTGCCAGCAGGGCGACAGGGTGGGGTTACGAGCAGTACTTC
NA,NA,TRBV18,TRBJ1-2,CASSPRDTDYGYTF,TGTGCCAGCTCACCCCGGGACACGGACTATGGCTACACCTTC
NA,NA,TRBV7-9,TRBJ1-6,CASSLDWEPLHF,TGTGCCAGCAGCTTAGATTGGGAGCCCCTCCACTTT
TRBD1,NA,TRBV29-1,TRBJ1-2,CSTGQGYGYTF,TGCAGCACCGGACAGGGGTATGGCTACACCTTC
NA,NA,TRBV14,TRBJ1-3,CASSQQGLLSGNTIYF,TGTGCCAGCAGCCAGCAGGGACTCCTCTCTGGAAACACCATATATTTT
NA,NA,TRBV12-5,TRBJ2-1,CASGPGLTAHEQFF,TGTGCTAGTGGCCCGGGACTCACGGCCCATGAGCAGTTCTTC
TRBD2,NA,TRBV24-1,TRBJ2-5,CATSDLGLAGVETQYF,TGTGCCACCAGTGATTTGGGACTAGCGGGGGTAGAGACCCAGTACTTC
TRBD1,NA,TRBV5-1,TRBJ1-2,CASSLDTGDYGYTF,TGCGCCAGCAGCTTGGATACAGGGGACTATGGCTACACCTTC
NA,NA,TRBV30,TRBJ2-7,CAWSAPRRGRGF,TGTGCCTGGAGTGCCCCCCGGAGGGGTAGAGGCTTC